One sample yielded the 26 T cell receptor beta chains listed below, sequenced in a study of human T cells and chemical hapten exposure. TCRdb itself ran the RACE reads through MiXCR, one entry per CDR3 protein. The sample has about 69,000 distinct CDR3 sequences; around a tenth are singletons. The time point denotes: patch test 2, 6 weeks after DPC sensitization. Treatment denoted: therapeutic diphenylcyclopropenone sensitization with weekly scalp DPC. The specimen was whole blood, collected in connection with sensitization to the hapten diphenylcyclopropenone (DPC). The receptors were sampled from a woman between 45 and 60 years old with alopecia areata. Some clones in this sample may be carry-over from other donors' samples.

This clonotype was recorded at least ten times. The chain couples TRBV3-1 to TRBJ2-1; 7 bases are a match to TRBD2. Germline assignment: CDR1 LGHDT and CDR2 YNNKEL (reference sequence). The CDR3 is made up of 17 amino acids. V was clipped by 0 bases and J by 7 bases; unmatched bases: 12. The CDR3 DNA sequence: TGTGCCAGCAGCCAAGAAAAAGGAGTGAAAGCGGGGAATGAGCAGTTCTTC. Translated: CASSQEKGVKAGNEQFF.

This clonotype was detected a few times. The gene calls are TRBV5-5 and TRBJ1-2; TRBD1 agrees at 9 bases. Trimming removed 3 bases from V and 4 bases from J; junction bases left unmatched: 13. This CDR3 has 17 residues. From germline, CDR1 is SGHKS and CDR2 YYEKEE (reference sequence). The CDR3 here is CASSSTGGSPTAYGYTF. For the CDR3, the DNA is TGTGCCAGCAGCTCGACAGGGGGATCGCCGACCGCCTATGGCTACACCTTC.

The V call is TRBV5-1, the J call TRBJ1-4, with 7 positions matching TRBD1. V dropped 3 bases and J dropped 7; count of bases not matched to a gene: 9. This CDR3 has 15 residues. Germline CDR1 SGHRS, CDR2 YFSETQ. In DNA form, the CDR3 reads TGCGCCAGCAGCTCACCGGGACAGTGGGGTGAAAAACTGTTTTTT. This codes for CASSSPGQWGEKLFF.

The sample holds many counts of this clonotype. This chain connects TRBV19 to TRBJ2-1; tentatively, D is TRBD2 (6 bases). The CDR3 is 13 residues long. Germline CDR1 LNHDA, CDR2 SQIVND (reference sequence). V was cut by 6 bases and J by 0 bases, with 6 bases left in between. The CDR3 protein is CASSGSSYNEQFF. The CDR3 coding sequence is TGTGCCAGTAGCGGGAGCTCCTACAATGAGCAGTTCTTC.

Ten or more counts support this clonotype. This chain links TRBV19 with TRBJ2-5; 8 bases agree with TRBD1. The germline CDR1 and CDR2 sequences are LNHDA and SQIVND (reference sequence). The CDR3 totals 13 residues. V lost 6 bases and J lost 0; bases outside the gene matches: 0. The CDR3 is CASRDRDQETQYF. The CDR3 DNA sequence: TGTGCCAGTAGGGACAGGGACCAAGAGACCCAGTACTTC. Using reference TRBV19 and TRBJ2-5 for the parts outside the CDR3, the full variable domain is DGGITQSPKYLFRKEGQNVTLSCEQNLNHDAMYWYRQDPGQGLRLIYYSQIVNDFQKGDIAEGYSVSREKKESFPLTVTSAQKNPTAFYLCASRDRDQETQYFGPGTRLLVL.

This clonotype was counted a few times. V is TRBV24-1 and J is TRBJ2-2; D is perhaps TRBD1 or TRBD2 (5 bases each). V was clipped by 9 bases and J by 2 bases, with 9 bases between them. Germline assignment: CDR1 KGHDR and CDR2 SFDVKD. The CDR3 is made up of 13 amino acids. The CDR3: CATRRDNTGELFF. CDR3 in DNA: TGTGCCACCCGCCGGGACAACACCGGGGAGCTGTTTTTT.

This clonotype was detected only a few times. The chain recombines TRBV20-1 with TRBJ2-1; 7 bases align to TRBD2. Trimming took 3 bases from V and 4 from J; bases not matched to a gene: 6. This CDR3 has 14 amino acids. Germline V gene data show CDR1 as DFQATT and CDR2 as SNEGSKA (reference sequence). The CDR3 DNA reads TGCAGTGCTAGTGGACTAGACAAATACAATGAGCAGTTCTTC. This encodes CSASGLDKYNEQFF.

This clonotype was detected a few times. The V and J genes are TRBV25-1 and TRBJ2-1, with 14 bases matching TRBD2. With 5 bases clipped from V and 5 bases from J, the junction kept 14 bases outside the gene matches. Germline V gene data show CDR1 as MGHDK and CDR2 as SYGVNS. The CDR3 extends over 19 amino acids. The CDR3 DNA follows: TGTGCCAGCAGTCCCGGACTAGCGGGAGGATGGTACGGTAACAATGAGCAGTTCTTC. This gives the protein CASSPGLAGGWYGNNEQFF.

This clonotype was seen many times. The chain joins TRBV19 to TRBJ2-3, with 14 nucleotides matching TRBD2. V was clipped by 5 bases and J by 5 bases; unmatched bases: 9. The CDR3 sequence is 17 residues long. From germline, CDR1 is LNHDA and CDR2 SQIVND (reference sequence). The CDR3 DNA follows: TGTGCCAGTAGTGGGAGACTAGCGGGAGGGCCCAGAGATACGCAGTATTTT. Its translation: CASSGRLAGGPRDTQYF.

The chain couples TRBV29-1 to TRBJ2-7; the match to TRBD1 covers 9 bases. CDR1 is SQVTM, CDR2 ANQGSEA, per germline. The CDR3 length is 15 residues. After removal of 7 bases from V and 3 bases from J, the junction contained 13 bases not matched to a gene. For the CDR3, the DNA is TGCAGCGCCAGAAGAGCGACAGGGGGTATCTACGAGCAGTACTTC. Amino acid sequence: CSARRATGGIYEQYF.

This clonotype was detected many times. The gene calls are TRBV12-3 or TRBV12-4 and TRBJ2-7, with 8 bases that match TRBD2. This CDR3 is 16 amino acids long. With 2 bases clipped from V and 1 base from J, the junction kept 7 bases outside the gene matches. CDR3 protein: CASSLRAGGSSYEQYF. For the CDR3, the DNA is TGTGCCAGCAGTTTAAGGGCGGGAGGCTCATCCTACGAGCAGTACTTC.

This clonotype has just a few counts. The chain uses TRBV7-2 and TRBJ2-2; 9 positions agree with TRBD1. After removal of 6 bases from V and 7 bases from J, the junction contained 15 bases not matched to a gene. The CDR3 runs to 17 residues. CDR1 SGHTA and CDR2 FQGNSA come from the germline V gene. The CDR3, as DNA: TGTGCCAGCAGTCCGGTGGTGGGACAGGGAACCGTCGGGGAGCTGTTTTTT. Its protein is CASSPVVGQGTVGELFF.

In nucleotides, the CDR3 is TGTGCCAGCAGTCCTCCCGGGTCCAATCAGCCCCAGCATTTT. It encodes CASSPPGSNQPQHF. The V and J genes are TRBV6-6 and TRBJ1-5, with D uncertain. The CDR3 is made up of 14 amino acids. Germline-derived CDR1 and CDR2 are MNHNY and SVGAGI (reference sequence). The V and J ends lost 5 bases and 3 bases respectively, with 11 bases between them.

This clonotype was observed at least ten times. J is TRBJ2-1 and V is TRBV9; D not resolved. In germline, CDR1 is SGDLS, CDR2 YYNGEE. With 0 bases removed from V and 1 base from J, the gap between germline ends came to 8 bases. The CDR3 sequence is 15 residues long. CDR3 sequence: CASSVEPASYNEQFF. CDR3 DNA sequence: TGTGCCAGCAGCGTAGAGCCAGCTTCCTACAATGAGCAGTTCTTC.

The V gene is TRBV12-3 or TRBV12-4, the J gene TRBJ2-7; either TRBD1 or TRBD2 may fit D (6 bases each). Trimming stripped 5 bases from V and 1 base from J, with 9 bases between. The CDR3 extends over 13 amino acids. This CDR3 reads CASSGGGSYEQYF. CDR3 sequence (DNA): TGTGCCAGCAGTGGAGGGGGGTCCTACGAGCAGTACTTC.

The CDR3 sequence is CASRQTSGSYNEQFF. The CDR3 nucleotides are TGTGCCAGCAGACAGACTAGCGGGAGCTACAATGAGCAGTTCTTC. This sequence joins TRBV12-3 or TRBV12-4 and TRBJ2-1; 12 nucleotides align to TRBD2. This CDR3 region has 15 residues. J lost 3 bases, V lost 6 bases, and 3 bases had no gene match.

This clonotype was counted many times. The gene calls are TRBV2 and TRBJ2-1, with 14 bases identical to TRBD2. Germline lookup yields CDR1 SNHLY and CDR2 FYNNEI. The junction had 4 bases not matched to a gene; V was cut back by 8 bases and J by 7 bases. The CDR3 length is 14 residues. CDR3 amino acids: CASAGTSGRNEQFF. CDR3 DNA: TGTGCCAGCGCCGGGACTAGCGGGAGAAATGAGCAGTTCTTC.

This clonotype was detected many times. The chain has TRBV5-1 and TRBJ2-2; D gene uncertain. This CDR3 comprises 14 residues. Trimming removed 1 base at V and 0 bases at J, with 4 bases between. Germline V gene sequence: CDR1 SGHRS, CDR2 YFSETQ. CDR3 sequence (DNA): TGCGCCAGCAGCTTGTTAGCGAACACCGGGGAGCTGTTTTTT. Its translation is CASSLLANTGELFF.

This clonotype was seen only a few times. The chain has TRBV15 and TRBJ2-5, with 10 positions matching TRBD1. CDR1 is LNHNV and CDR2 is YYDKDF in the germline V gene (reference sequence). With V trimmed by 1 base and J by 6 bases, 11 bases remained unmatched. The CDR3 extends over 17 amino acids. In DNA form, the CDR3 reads TGTGCCACCAGCAGAGGAACCCTCGGGACAGGGGAGAAGACCCAGTACTTC. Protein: CATSRGTLGTGEKTQYF.

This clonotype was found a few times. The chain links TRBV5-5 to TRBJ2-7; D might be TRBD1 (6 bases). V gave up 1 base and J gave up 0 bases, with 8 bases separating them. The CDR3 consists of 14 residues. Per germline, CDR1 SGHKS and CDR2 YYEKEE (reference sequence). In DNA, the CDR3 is TGTGCCAGCAGCTTGAGGGACAACTCCTACGAGCAGTACTTC. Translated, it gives CASSLRDNSYEQYF.

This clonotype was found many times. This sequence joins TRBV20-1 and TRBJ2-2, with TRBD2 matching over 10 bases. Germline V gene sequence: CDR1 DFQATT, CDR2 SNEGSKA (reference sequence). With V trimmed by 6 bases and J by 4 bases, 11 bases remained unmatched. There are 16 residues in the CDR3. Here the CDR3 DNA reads TGCAGTGCCGCGCGCCCAGCGGGAGGGCCCACCGGGGAGCTGTTTTTT. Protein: CSAARPAGGPTGELFF.

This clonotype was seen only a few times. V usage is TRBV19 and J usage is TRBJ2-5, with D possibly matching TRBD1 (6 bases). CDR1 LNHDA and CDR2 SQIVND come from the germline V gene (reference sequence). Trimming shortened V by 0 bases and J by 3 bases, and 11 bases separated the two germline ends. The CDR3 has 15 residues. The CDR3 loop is CASSIDWAGEETQYF. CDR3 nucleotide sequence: TGTGCCAGTAGTATAGACTGGGCAGGGGAAGAGACCCAGTACTTC.

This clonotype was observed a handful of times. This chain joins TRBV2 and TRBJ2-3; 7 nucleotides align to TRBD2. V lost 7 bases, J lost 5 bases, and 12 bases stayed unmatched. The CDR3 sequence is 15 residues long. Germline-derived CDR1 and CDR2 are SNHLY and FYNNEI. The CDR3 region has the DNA TGTGCCAGCATGAAGTCTGGGAGGGAGAGAGATACGCAGTATTTT. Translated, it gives CASMKSGRERDTQYF.

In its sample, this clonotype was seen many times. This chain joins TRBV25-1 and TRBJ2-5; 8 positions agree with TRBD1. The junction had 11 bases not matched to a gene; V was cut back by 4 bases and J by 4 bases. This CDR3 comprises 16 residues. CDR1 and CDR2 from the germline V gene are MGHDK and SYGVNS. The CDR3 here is CASSGRWAGGLETQYF. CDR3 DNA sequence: TGTGCCAGCAGTGGACGTTGGGCAGGGGGCTTAGAGACCCAGTACTTC.

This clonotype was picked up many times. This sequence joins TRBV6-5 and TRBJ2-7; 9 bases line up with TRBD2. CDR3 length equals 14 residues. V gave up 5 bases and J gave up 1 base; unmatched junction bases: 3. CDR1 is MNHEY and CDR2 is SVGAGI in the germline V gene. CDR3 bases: TGTGCCAGCAGTCAGGCGGGGGGGTCCTACGAGCAGTACTTC. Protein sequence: CASSQAGGSYEQYF.

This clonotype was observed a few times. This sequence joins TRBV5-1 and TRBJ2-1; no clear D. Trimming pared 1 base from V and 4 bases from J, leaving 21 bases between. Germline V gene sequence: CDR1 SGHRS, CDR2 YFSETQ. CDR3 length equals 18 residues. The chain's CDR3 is CASSLQSGASDPYNEQFF. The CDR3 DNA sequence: TGCGCCAGCAGCTTGCAGTCGGGCGCTAGTGACCCGTACAATGAGCAGTTCTTC.